A single sample gave rise to the 27 T cell receptor beta chains below, sequenced in a study of blood T cell repertoires in COVID-19 (dated by TCRdb to 2018 to 2020). Library prep was done by the immunoSEQ multiplex PCR assay. TCRdb's version of the immuneACCESS table is confined to in-frame rearrangements and falls short of the full clone set. An unresolved V gene accounts for under half of the shortfall where checked; the remainder is of unknown origin. Present in this sample are 70,000 to 95,000 clones, approximately 86% of which were seen just once. Approximately 4.4% of the sample lies in the top ten. The sequencing sample was made of peripheral blood. Receptors were obtained from a woman aged 80 or over with acute or convalescent COVID-19.

This chain connects TRBV10-2 to TRBJ2-7, with 10 nucleotides matching TRBD1. The CDR3 totals 15 residues. Germline loops: CDR1 WSHSY, CDR2 SAAADI. V shed 0 bases and J 6 bases; nucleotides not matched to a gene: 5. In DNA form, the CDR3 reads TGCGCCAGCAGTGAGTCTAGGACAGGGGGGTCCGAGCAGTACTTC. This codes for CASSESRTGGSEQYF.

The chain links TRBV14 to TRBJ2-3; no reliable D call. The V gene's germline CDR1 is SGHDN and CDR2 FVKESK. The CDR3 is 15 amino acids. The ends were cut back, 4 bases at V and 2 bases at J, with 13 bases in the middle. CDR3 in DNA: TGTGCCAGCAGCCTACGGTTCGGAGACACAGATACGCAGTATTTT. It specifies CASSLRFGDTDTQYF.

The chain is built from TRBV2 and TRBJ1-5; the D gene is possibly TRBD1 (5 bases). V was pared by 6 bases and J by 3 bases, with 9 bases between. The CDR3 covers 13 residues. Germline V lookup: CDR1 SNHLY, CDR2 FYNNEI. CDR3 amino acids: CASSAGPNQPQHF. The DNA of the CDR3 is TGTGCCAGCAGCGCAGGGCCCAATCAGCCCCAGCATTTT.

The chain employs TRBV5-6 and TRBJ2-1; 11 nucleotides align to TRBD1. With 7 bases clipped from V and 8 bases from J, the junction kept 8 bases outside the gene matches. The CDR3 runs 14 residues. Germline V gives CDR1 SGHDT, CDR2 YYEEEE. CDR3: CASLRGQGGDEQFF. The CDR3 DNA is TGTGCCAGCTTGAGGGGACAGGGGGGTGATGAGCAGTTCTTC.

The chain is built from TRBV5-1 and TRBJ1-2; D not certain. The germline CDR1 and CDR2 sequences are SGHRS and YFSETQ. The CDR3 runs to 11 residues. The germline V and J ends were trimmed by 3 bases and 6 bases, with 6 bases remaining between them. CDR3 coding DNA: TGCGCCAGCAGCTCCGGGGATGGCTACACCTTC. Residues: CASSSGDGYTF.

The chain links TRBV30 to TRBJ1-2; D perhaps matches TRBD1 (5 bases). The germline CDR1 and CDR2 sequences are GTSNPN and SVGIG (reference sequence). The CDR3 extends over 12 amino acids. Trimming took 5 bases from V and 8 from J, leaving 15 bases between them. CDR3 DNA sequence: TGTGCCTGGGCCCATGCAGGGAGGGGCTACACCTTC. Its translation is CAWAHAGRGYTF.

This clone was seen just once. The chain combines TRBV24-1 with TRBJ2-3; 7 positions agree with TRBD2. CDR1 is KGHDR and CDR2 is SFDVKD in the germline V gene. The CDR3 has 15 residues. Trimming cost V 0 bases and J 4 bases; bases outside gene matches: 3. The CDR3 nucleotides are TGTGCCACCAGTGATTTGGTGGGAGGGGCAGATACGCAGTATTTT. This gives the protein CATSDLVGGADTQYF.

The rearrangement uses TRBV5-1 and TRBJ1-1; weak D call: TRBD1 (6 bases). In germline, CDR1 is SGHRS, CDR2 YFSETQ. The CDR3 contains 16 residues. With 1 base removed from V and 2 bases from J, the gap between germline ends came to 15 bases. The CDR3, as DNA: TGCGCCAGCAGCTTGATGGCAGGGGTAGGTAACACTGAAGCTTTCTTT. It is translated as CASSLMAGVGNTEAFF.

V gene TRBV18 combines with J gene TRBJ1-3; weak D call: TRBD1 (5 bases). V lost 0 bases and J 0 bases, leaving 9 bases between the germline ends. This CDR3 has 16 residues. The V gene's germline CDR1 is KGHSH and CDR2 LQKENI. DNA of the CDR3: TGTGCCAGCTCACCACCCTCAGGGTTCTCTGGAAACACCATATATTTT. Translating gives CASSPPSGFSGNTIYF.

This chain connects TRBV4-3 to TRBJ1-2, with 9 bases fitting TRBD1. Germline trimming cut 2 bases from V and 2 bases from J; bases unmatched to any gene: 3. The CDR3 runs to 15 residues. CDR1 is LGHNA and CDR2 is YSLEER in the germline V gene. The CDR3 nucleotides are TGCGCCAGCAGCCAACCCGGACAGGGGAACTATGGCTACACCTTC. Encoded protein: CASSQPGQGNYGYTF.

V gene TRBV19 combines with J gene TRBJ1-1; D is unclear. CDR3 length: 15 amino acids. Germline CDR1 LNHDA, CDR2 SQIVND (reference sequence). Trimming removed 5 bases from V and 1 base from J, with 14 bases in between. Written as DNA, the CDR3 is TGTGCCAGTAGTCCCACCTTAACACGGAACACTGAAGCTTTCTTT. Translated, it gives CASSPTLTRNTEAFF. The full variable domain, with the rest looked up from reference TRBV19 and TRBJ1-1, is DGGITQSPKYLFRKEGQNVTLSCEQNLNHDAMYWYRQDPGQGLRLIYYSQIVNDFQKGDIAEGYSVSREKKESFPLTVTSAQKNPTAFYLCASSPTLTRNTEAFFGQGTRLTVV.

This clone appeared a single time. This chain connects TRBV6-6 to TRBJ2-4, with D perhaps matching TRBD1 (6 bases). Germline V lookup: CDR1 MNHNY, CDR2 SVGAGI (reference sequence). This CDR3 has 16 amino acids. The V end lost 4 bases, the J end lost 4 bases, and 17 bases lay between the germline ends. In DNA form, the CDR3 reads TGTGCCAGCAGTTTTCAAACCAGGGACAAGAAAAACATTCAGTACTTC. As protein: CASSFQTRDKKNIQYF.

This rearrangement joins TRBV7-9 to TRBJ1-4, with 9 positions matching TRBD1. The ends lost 5 bases at V and 7 bases at J; junction bases unmatched: 5. Germline lookup yields CDR1 SEHNR and CDR2 FQNEAQ (reference sequence). The CDR3 has 14 residues. Here the CDR3 DNA reads TGTGCCAGCAGCCCGGGACAGGGCCTTGAAAAACTGTTTTTT. As protein: CASSPGQGLEKLFF.

The V gene is TRBV30, the J gene TRBJ1-5, with a tentative D call TRBD1 (5 bases). Trimming took off 7 bases at V and 3 bases at J, with 16 bases between the two ends. In germline, CDR1 is GTSNPN, CDR2 SVGIG (reference sequence). This CDR3 has 14 residues. The CDR3 region is CASGGGTTNQPQHF. DNA of the CDR3: TGTGCCTCAGGCGGGGGTACGACCAATCAGCCCCAGCATTTT.

This sequence joins TRBV5-1 and TRBJ2-5, with 8 bases identical to TRBD2. V dropped 2 bases and J dropped 3; count of bases not matched to a gene: 15. The CDR3 is 18 residues long. CDR1 and CDR2 from the germline V gene are SGHRS and YFSETQ. In DNA form, the CDR3 reads TGCGCCAGCAGCTTAAACCCGGGACTAGGGGGACCTAAAGAGACCCAGTACTTC. The encoded protein is CASSLNPGLGGPKETQYF. Complete variable domain (other parts from reference TRBV5-1 and TRBJ2-5): KAGVTQTPRYLIKTRGQQVTLSCSPISGHRSVSWYQQTPGQGLQFLFEYFSETQRNKGNFPGRFSGRQFSNSRSEMNVSTLELGDSALYLCASSLNPGLGGPKETQYFGPGTRLLVL.

The rearrangement joins TRBV25-1 to TRBJ2-5; maybe TRBD2 (5 bases). V was cut by 6 bases and J by 5 bases, with 13 bases left in between. CDR1 is MGHDK, CDR2 SYGVNS, per germline. The CDR3 has 13 residues. The CDR3 sequence is CASRRAYPETQYF. The CDR3 DNA reads TGTGCCAGCAGGAGGGCATACCCCGAGACCCAGTACTTC. Based on the CDR3 plus reference TRBV25-1 and TRBJ2-5, the full variable domain is EADIYQTPRYLVIGTGKKITLECSQTMGHDKMYWYQQDPGMELHLIHYSYGVNSTEKGDLSSESTVSRIRTEHFPLTLESARPSHTSQYLCASRRAYPETQYFGPGTRLLVL.

The V and J genes are TRBV7-9 and TRBJ1-4; D is uncertain. Germline V gives CDR1 SEHNR, CDR2 FQNEAQ (reference sequence). Trimming took off 5 bases at V and 7 bases at J, with 11 bases between the two ends. The CDR3 sequence is 13 residues long. The DNA of the CDR3 is TGTGCCAGCAGCATACAACAGCCTGAAAAACTGTTTTTT. This encodes CASSIQQPEKLFF.

As DNA, the CDR3 is TGCGCCAGCAGCAGGCAGGGAGGCGAGACCCAGTACTTC. As protein: CASSRQGGETQYF. The gene calls are TRBV5-1 and TRBJ2-5; D might be TRBD2 (6 bases). Germline V CDR1 and CDR2: SGHRS, YFSETQ. Trimming took 4 bases from V and 5 from J, leaving 12 bases between them. The CDR3 runs 13 residues.

The chain has TRBV19 and TRBJ2-2, with 12 bases lining up with TRBD1. This CDR3 has 16 amino acids. With 7 bases clipped from V and 4 bases from J, the junction kept 7 bases outside the gene matches. The germline V gene has CDR1 LNHDA and CDR2 SQIVND (reference sequence). This CDR3 is CASKRGQGATTGELFF. The CDR3 DNA follows: TGTGCCAGTAAACGGGGACAGGGGGCGACCACCGGGGAGCTGTTTTTT.

The chain carries TRBV7-2 and TRBJ2-2, with D possibly TRBD2 on 5 matching bases. Germline lookup yields CDR1 SGHTA and CDR2 FQGNSA. The V end lost 0 bases, the J end lost 6 bases, and 8 bases lay between the germline ends. The CDR3 runs 14 residues. DNA for the CDR3: TGTGCCAGCAGCTTAGCCGGACTTGCCGGGGAGCTGTTTTTT. Translating gives CASSLAGLAGELFF.

The chain couples TRBV5-6 to TRBJ2-3; 9 positions match TRBD1. V gave up 4 bases and J gave up 0 bases; unmatched junction bases: 6. Per the germline V gene, CDR1 is SGHDT and CDR2 is YYEEEE. The CDR3 is made up of 16 amino acids. The CDR3 sequence: CASSVGTGLSTDTQYF. CDR3 bases: TGTGCCAGCAGCGTAGGGACAGGGCTGAGCACAGATACGCAGTATTTT.

The chain joins TRBV19 to TRBJ2-1; TRBD2 agrees at 9 bases. The trim removed 5 bases at V and 5 bases at J, leaving 10 bases unmatched. The V gene's germline CDR1 is LNHDA and CDR2 SQIVND (reference sequence). CDR3 length equals 16 residues. This chain's CDR3 is CASSPRGGATNNEQFF. CDR3 DNA: TGTGCCAGTAGTCCACGCGGGGGGGCGACAAACAATGAGCAGTTCTTC.

This sequence joins TRBV19 and TRBJ2-3; a weak D match, TRBD2 (5 bases). The CDR3 loop spans 16 amino acids. Trimming removed 3 bases from V and 5 bases from J, with 18 bases in between. Germline V gives CDR1 LNHDA, CDR2 SQIVND (reference sequence). CDR3 coding DNA: TGTGCCAGTAGTATCCGAAACTACCGGGGTGGAGATACGCAGTATTTT. Residues: CASSIRNYRGGDTQYF.

This chain uses TRBV19 with TRBJ1-5, with D hard to call. Germline values: CDR1 LNHDA, CDR2 SQIVND (reference sequence). The V end was cut by 3 bases, the J end by 4 bases, with 10 bases between. This CDR3 spans 14 amino acids. CDR3 sequence (DNA): TGTGCCAGTAGTATTTTCAGGTCTAATCAGCCCCAGCATTTT. It encodes CASSIFRSNQPQHF. The whole variable domain, remainder taken from reference TRBV19 and TRBJ1-5, is DGGITQSPKYLFRKEGQNVTLSCEQNLNHDAMYWYRQDPGQGLRLIYYSQIVNDFQKGDIAEGYSVSREKKESFPLTVTSAQKNPTAFYLCASSIFRSNQPQHFGDGTRLSIL.

The J gene is TRBJ1-2, the V gene TRBV6-5; 7 bases are a match to TRBD1. The CDR3 is 14 residues long. Germline loops: CDR1 MNHEY, CDR2 SVGAGI. Unmatched junction bases numbered 6, after V lost 6 bases and J lost 2 bases. The chain's CDR3 is CASRTGYGNYGYTF. The CDR3 DNA reads TGTGCCAGCAGGACAGGGTACGGAAACTATGGCTACACCTTC.

This clone showed up just a few times. The rearrangement uses TRBV20-1 and TRBJ2-1; the match to TRBD2 covers 8 bases. V shed 3 bases, J shed 3 bases, and the junction held 4 bases outside the gene matches. This CDR3 region has 14 residues. CDR1 and CDR2 (germline): DFQATT, SNEGSKA (reference sequence). The CDR3 DNA reads TGCAGTGCTAGTAGGGCGGGGGGCTACAATGAGCAGTTCTTC. Translating gives CSASRAGGYNEQFF.

The CDR3, as DNA: TGCGCCAGCAGCCCAGGCTGGACAGGGGGAGGAGAGACCCAGTACTTC. Amino acid sequence: CASSPGWTGGGETQYF. The chain employs TRBV5-1 and TRBJ2-5, with 10 nucleotides matching TRBD1. The length of the CDR3 is 16 residues. J lost 4 bases, V lost 4 bases, and 10 bases had no gene match. Per germline, CDR1 SGHRS and CDR2 YFSETQ. Using reference TRBV5-1 and TRBJ2-5 for the parts outside the CDR3, the full variable domain is KAGVTQTPRYLIKTRGQQVTLSCSPISGHRSVSWYQQTPGQGLQFLFEYFSETQRNKGNFPGRFSGRQFSNSRSEMNVSTLELGDSALYLCASSPGWTGGGETQYFGPGTRLLVL.